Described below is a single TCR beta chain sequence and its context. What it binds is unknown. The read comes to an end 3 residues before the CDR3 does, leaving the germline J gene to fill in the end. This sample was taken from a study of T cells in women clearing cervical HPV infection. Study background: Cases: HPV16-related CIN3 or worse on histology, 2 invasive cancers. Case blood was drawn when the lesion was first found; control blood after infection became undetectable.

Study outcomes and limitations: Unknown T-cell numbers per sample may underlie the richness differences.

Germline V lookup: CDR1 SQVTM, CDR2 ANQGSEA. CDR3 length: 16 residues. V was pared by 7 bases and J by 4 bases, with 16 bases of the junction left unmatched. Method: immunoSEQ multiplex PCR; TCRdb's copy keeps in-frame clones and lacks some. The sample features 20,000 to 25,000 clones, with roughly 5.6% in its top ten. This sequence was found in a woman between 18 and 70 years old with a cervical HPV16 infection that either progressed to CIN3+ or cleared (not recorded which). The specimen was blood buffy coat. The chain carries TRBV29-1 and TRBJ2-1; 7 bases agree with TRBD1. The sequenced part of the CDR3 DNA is TGCAGCGCCAGAACCTCCTTAGGGACAGCTTACAATGAG. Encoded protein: CSARTSLGTAYNE. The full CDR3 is CSARTSLGTAYNEQFF.